This TCR beta chain was profiled in a study of regulatory T cells in long-lasting Graves disease. Background on the study: Persistent Graves' disease meant over 5 years of antithyroid drugs with positive TSH receptor antibodies. Overall study findings and caveats: With 2,500 to 3,500 shared public clonotypes, persistent patients exceeded new patients, who shared about 1,000. There were preferences for TRBV28, TRBJ1-2 and TRBJ2-5 in persistent disease.

Relying on iRepertoire HTBI primers and Arm-PCR of CDR3 regions, the team built TCR beta libraries. TCRdb re-called the multiplex PCR reads through MiXCR, storing one row per CDR3 protein. The sample records hundreds of thousands of distinct CDR3 sequences, 20% to 25% being singletons. Germline V gives CDR1 MRHNA, CDR2 SNTAGT. The CDR3 runs to 16 residues. This clonotype was seen at least ten times. Its antigen remains unknown. At one end, the junction sequence differs from germline, possibly due to a read error. Time point described: persistent/refractory GD, antithyroid drugs over 5 years with positive TRAb. There was RNA extracted from PBMCs, and the TCR library was made from it. By American Thyroid Association guidelines, Graves' disease was diagnosed in the cohort.

The chain links TRBV6-4 to TRBJ2-7; 9 nucleotides align to TRBD2. The origin of this receptor is a female donor with Graves disease. Specimen: peripheral blood mononuclear cells (PBMCs), collected when the disease was refractory, from a patient treated with antithyroid drugs. The CDR3 spells CASSYSFSGGSYEQYF. DNA of the CDR3: TGTGCCAGCAGTTACTCGTTTAGCGGGGGCTCCTACGAGCAGTACTTC.